What follows describes a single TCR beta chain. Its antigen is as yet unknown. CDR1 and CDR2 from the germline V gene are SGHRS and YFSETQ. Trimming at V came to 3 bases and at J to 5 bases, leaving 6 bases not matched to a gene. This CDR3 contains 15 residues. Template-switching 5'RACE yielded the TCR cDNA; a universal primer site and UMIs were added in the process. TCRdb reprocessed the 5' RACE reads with MiXCR, giving one entry per CDR3 protein. The repertoire consists of over 300,000 distinct CDR3 sequences, with roughly 7% occurring once and the leading ten covering roughly a sixth. This entry belongs to a study of T cells after yellow fever vaccination. Study observations and caveats: There was a possibility that FACS-sorted repertoires contained abundant clonotypes contaminating from the bulk population. A secondary response was less intense yet reached its peak sooner, at day 5 versus 15. Detected again after the booster were most primary-vaccination clones, at 96% CD4 and around 91% CD8.

This receptor was identified in a man younger than 35 who received the YFV17D yellow fever vaccine. This specimen consisted of PBMCs, obtained more than 40 days after the first yellow fever vaccination. The J gene is TRBJ2-5, the V gene TRBV5-1; 11 bases match TRBD2. The CDR3 is CASSYSGGAVETQYF. The CDR3 bases are TGCGCCAGCAGCTATAGCGGGGGGGCCGTCGAGACCCAGTACTTC.